A selection of T cell receptor beta chains follows, all from one sample in a study of blood T cell repertoires in COVID-19. Profiled with immunoSEQ multiplex PCR; TCRdb holds only in-frame clones, not every one. The sample yields around 150,000 clones, around 80% seen once. Sequenced material: peripheral blood. All receptors derive from a woman in her fifties or sixties with acute or convalescent COVID-19. Each CDR3 is given with its conserved first and last residue. A D gene is named only where the DNA matches it firmly. The size of a clone is reported for some rows only, either as once, few or many, or as a class for expanded clones.

v_call	j_call	clone_size	d_call	cdr3_aa	cdr3_nt
TRBV6-5	TRBJ2-7	-	TRBD2	CASSYGTSGGSEQYF	TGTGCCAGCAGTTACGGGACTAGCGGGGGTTCCGAGCAGTACTTC
TRBV7-9	TRBJ1-2	-	TRBD1	CASSRGTDYGYTF	TGTGCCAGCAGCCGCGGGACAGATTATGGCTACACCTTC
TRBV14	TRBJ2-3	-	TRBD1	CASSQPGTGFVDTQYF	TGTGCCAGCAGCCAGCCCGGGACAGGTTTTGTAGATACGCAGTATTTT
TRBV12-3/TRBV12-4	TRBJ1-1	-	-	CASSLQDRTEAFF	TGTGCCAGCAGTTTACAAGACAGGACCGAAGCTTTCTTT
TRBV7-3	TRBJ1-1	-	-	CASSLQGDTEAFF	TGTGCCAGCAGCCTACAGGGTGACACTGAAGCTTTCTTT
TRBV7-2	TRBJ2-7	-	TRBD1	CASSLTGTGDYEQYF	TGTGCCAGCAGCTTAACCGGGACAGGGGATTACGAGCAGTACTTC
TRBV11-2	TRBJ2-3	-	-	CASSIQGDTQYF	TGTGCCAGCAGCATCCAGGGAGATACGCAGTATTTT
TRBV7-3	TRBJ2-1	-	TRBD2	CASSSSGTSGYNEQFF	TGTGCCAGCAGCTCCTCCGGGACTAGCGGATACAATGAGCAGTTCTTC
TRBV21-1	TRBJ2-1	-	-	CASPRGQESSNEQFF	TGTGCCAGTCCACGGGGACAGGAGTCGAGCAATGAGCAGTTCTTC
TRBV4-3	TRBJ1-5	-	-	CASSQDMQGLQPQHF	TGCGCCAGCAGCCAAGATATGCAGGGATTACAGCCCCAGCATTTT
TRBV7-8	TRBJ1-5	-	TRBD1	CASSPSAGTGTNQPQHF	TGTGCCAGCAGCCCCAGCGCCGGGACAGGGACCAATCAGCCCCAGCATTTT
TRBV11-1	TRBJ2-5	-	TRBD2	CASSRGVQETQYF	TGTGCCAGCAGCCGGGGGGTCCAAGAGACCCAGTACTTC
TRBV29-1	TRBJ2-1	-	TRBD1	CSVAGTVVNNEQFF	TGCAGCGTCGCCGGGACAGTTGTAAACAATGAGCAGTTCTTC
TRBV25-1	TRBJ1-2	-	TRBD1	CASTPGQGSYGYTF	TGTGCCAGCACGCCGGGACAGGGTAGCTATGGCTACACCTTC
TRBV28	TRBJ2-2	-	-	CASSFLRELFF	TGTGCCAGCAGTTTTCTCCGGGAGCTGTTTTTT
TRBV29-1	TRBJ2-1	-	-	CSVLRSGYNEQFF	TGCAGCGTACTAAGATCGGGATACAATGAGCAGTTCTTC
TRBV5-1	TRBJ2-1	few	-	CASGHGSSYNEQFF	TGCGCCAGCGGGCACGGGAGCTCCTACAATGAGCAGTTCTTC
TRBV18	TRBJ2-7	-	-	CASSPPTTYEQYF	TGTGCCAGCTCACCTCCAACAACGTACGAGCAGTACTTC
TRBV7-3	TRBJ1-1	-	-	CASSKQQNTEAFF	TGTGCCAGCAGCAAACAGCAGAACACTGAAGCTTTCTTT
TRBV7-2	TRBJ2-1	-	-	CASSLAGEGDNEQFF	TGTGCCAGCAGCTTAGCGGGGGAGGGGGACAATGAGCAGTTCTTC
TRBV19	TRBJ1-2	-	TRBD1	CASSKGVGQGASGYTF	TGTGCCAGTAGTAAAGGCGTGGGACAGGGGGCTTCTGGCTACACCTTC
TRBV15	TRBJ1-1	-	-	CATSRPGGVNTEAFF	TGTGCCACCAGCAGACCTGGGGGGGTGAACACTGAAGCTTTCTTT
TRBV5-1	TRBJ2-3	-	TRBD1	CASSLEGQLSDTQYF	TGCGCCAGCAGCTTGGAGGGACAGTTGTCAGATACGCAGTATTTT
TRBV18	TRBJ2-5	few	TRBD1	CASCDREGETQYF	TGTGCCAGTTGCGACAGGGAAGGTGAGACCCAGTACTTC
TRBV7-2	TRBJ2-3	-	TRBD2	CASSLALAGDRTDTQYF	TGTGCCAGCAGCTTAGCACTAGCGGGGGATCGCACAGATACGCAGTATTTT
TRBV5-4	TRBJ2-1	-	TRBD1	CASSLDLVTGGTWSYNEQFF	TGTGCCAGCAGCTTGGATTTAGTAACAGGGGGCACATGGTCCTACAATGAGCAGTTCTTC
TRBV6-2/TRBV6-3	TRBJ2-7	few	-	CASSPKRAPYEQYF	TGTGCCAGCAGCCCTAAGAGAGCACCCTACGAGCAGTACTTC
TRBV6-5	TRBJ2-1	-	TRBD2	CASSQLAGGPDEQFF	TGTGCCAGCAGTCAACTAGCGGGGGGGCCCGATGAGCAGTTCTTC
TRBV6-5	TRBJ1-1	-	TRBD1	CATLNRGHTEAFF	TGTGCCACCCTGAACAGGGGGCACACTGAAGCTTTCTTT
TRBV30	TRBJ2-5	-	-	CAWSRGPETQYF	TGTGCCTGGAGCCGAGGCCCAGAGACCCAGTACTTC
TRBV6-5	TRBJ2-7	-	TRBD1	CASSHTRTGVYEQYF	TGTGCCAGCAGTCACACTAGGACAGGGGTCTACGAGCAGTACTTC
TRBV4-3	TRBJ2-1	-	-	CASSQGRGSSYNEQFF	TGCGCCAGCAGCCAAGGAAGAGGGTCGTCCTACAATGAGCAGTTCTTC
TRBV28	TRBJ1-4	-	TRBD1	CASSSTGGEANEKLFF	TGTGCCAGCAGTTCAACAGGGGGCGAAGCTAATGAAAAACTGTTTTTT
TRBV6-4	TRBJ2-7	-	-	CASTFGLRQLYEQYF	TGTGCCAGCACTTTCGGGCTCAGACAGCTCTACGAGCAGTACTTC
TRBV28	TRBJ1-2	-	TRBD1	CASSSGAGGNPGYTF	TGTGCCAGCAGTAGTGGGGCAGGGGGTAACCCAGGCTACACCTTC
TRBV27	TRBJ1-4	-	-	CASSSGQFNEKLFF	TGTGCCAGCAGTTCCGGACAGTTTAATGAAAAACTGTTTTTT
TRBV7-9	TRBJ2-2	-	-	CASSRITHTGELFF	TGTGCCAGCAGCCGCATTACACACACCGGGGAGCTGTTTTTT
TRBV7-9	TRBJ1-1	-	-	CASSLGQNTEAFF	TGTGCCAGCAGCCTAGGACAGAACACTGAAGCTTTCTTT
TRBV19	TRBJ1-1	few	TRBD1	CASAGGRTEAFF	TGTGCCAGCGCAGGGGGAAGGACTGAAGCTTTCTTT
TRBV6-5	TRBJ1-1	-	-	CASRVMGRSAEAFF	TGTGCCAGCAGAGTAATGGGGAGGTCCGCTGAAGCTTTCTTT
TRBV12-5	TRBJ2-2	-	-	CASGLVQGNTGELFF	TGTGCTAGTGGTTTGGTCCAGGGAAACACCGGGGAGCTGTTTTTT
TRBV10-3	TRBJ2-3	-	-	CAITGENTDTQYF	TGTGCCATCACCGGGGAAAACACAGATACGCAGTATTTT
TRBV19	TRBJ2-7	medium-sized	-	CASSIGLVGYEQYF	TGTGCCAGTAGTATTGGTCTAGTAGGATACGAGCAGTACTTC